This is a list of T cell receptor beta chains from one sample in a study of siplizumab effects on memory and regulatory T cells. Sequencing used immunoSEQ multiplex PCR; TCRdb keeps in-frame clones, though not all of them. In the table there are 70,000 to 100,000 clones, 93% of which are singletons. Sequencing was performed on CD8+ T cells sorted from blood. The receptor set was obtained from a human donor in good health. Each CDR3 is given with its conserved first and last residue. Fields, in order: clone size, V gene, D gene, J gene, CDR3 protein. A D gene is named only where the DNA matches it firmly. Clone size is not always given. Where it is, it says once, few, many or a class for expanded clones.

NA	TRBV6-5	NA	TRBJ2-5	CASSYAWGGQKETQYF
NA	TRBV6-5	NA	TRBJ1-1	CASSYGSANTEAFF
NA	TRBV19	NA	TRBJ1-1	CASSNSGTPFTEAFF
once	TRBV7-9	NA	TRBJ1-5	CASSLIGGGQPQHF
NA	TRBV2	NA	TRBJ1-1	CASSERSPWNTEAFF
NA	TRBV27	NA	TRBJ2-7	CASSTTGRDYEQYF
NA	TRBV4-1	NA	TRBJ1-1	CASSLTKSNTEAFF
NA	TRBV29-1	NA	TRBJ2-7	CSVEDRTESYEQYF
NA	TRBV27	NA	TRBJ1-2	CASSLDGGTGVFNYGYTF
NA	TRBV12-5	NA	TRBJ1-2	CASGLVLGWGSDGYTF
NA	TRBV30	NA	TRBJ1-4	CAWSVRGPINEKLFF
NA	TRBV6-5	TRBD1	TRBJ1-5	CASSPGTGNNQPQHF
NA	TRBV27	NA	TRBJ2-1	CASSLSQAPSSYNEQFF
NA	TRBV6-5	TRBD1	TRBJ1-5	CASSPTRGRQPQHF
NA	TRBV5-6	NA	TRBJ1-1	CASSLDRSMNTEAFF
NA	TRBV27	TRBD2	TRBJ2-7	CASSLSAGGPYEQYF
NA	TRBV27	NA	TRBJ2-1	CASSPGGGGPYNEQFF
NA	TRBV9	NA	TRBJ2-2	CASSVEGTGSGNTGELFF
NA	TRBV27	NA	TRBJ2-5	CASTPTMNQETQYF
NA	TRBV13	TRBD1	TRBJ2-3	CASSPRDSITDTQYF
NA	TRBV5-1	TRBD1	TRBJ1-5	CASSPDRGRAQPQHF
once	TRBV7-2	TRBD2	TRBJ2-7	CASSFWEAGGDEQYF
NA	TRBV6-6	NA	TRBJ1-1	CASSSSSNTEAFF
once	TRBV4-1	TRBD2	TRBJ2-3	CASSQSALAGPQRTDTQYF
once	TRBV27	TRBD1	TRBJ2-4	CASSLNQGAISKNIQYF
NA	TRBV4-1	TRBD2	TRBJ2-7	CASSLIAGASEQYF
NA	TRBV9	NA	TRBJ2-4	CASELNIQYF
NA	TRBV7-9	NA	TRBJ1-2	CASSHSGVNGYTF
NA	TRBV27	TRBD2	NA	CASRTSSSSSYEQYF
NA	TRBV27	TRBD1	TRBJ2-7	CASSWDSTYEQYF
NA	TRBV6-5	TRBD2	TRBJ2-2	CASSYSIAGVTGELFF
NA	TRBV19	TRBD2	TRBJ2-1	CASSIGRLAGEQFF
NA	TRBV5-6	NA	TRBJ1-1	CASSSWGRYTEAFF
once	TRBV5-6	TRBD1	TRBJ1-1	CATADREDYTEAFF
NA	TRBV7-2	NA	TRBJ2-7	CASSLGPLGEQYF
NA	TRBV30	NA	TRBJ2-6	CAWDDGVSGANVLTF
NA	TRBV6-6	NA	TRBJ1-6	CASAGGAYNSPLHF
NA	TRBV4-1	NA	TRBJ1-1	CASSQVGGASTEAFF
NA	TRBV29-1	TRBD2	TRBJ2-1	CSVDGASGTLYNEQFF
NA	TRBV7-3	NA	TRBJ2-7	CASSLKGRQVDEQYF
NA	TRBV7-2	TRBD2	TRBJ2-7	CASSLGSPGLAYEQYF
NA	TRBV4-1	NA	TRBJ2-2	CASSGSSGWNTGELFF
once	TRBV6-5	NA	TRBJ1-1	CASSPGHMNTEAFF
NA	TRBV27	TRBD1	TRBJ1-1	CASSLSTGLNTEAFF
NA	TRBV15	NA	TRBJ1-1	CATSRGRADLMNTEAFF
NA	TRBV4-1	TRBD1	TRBJ1-1	CASSRDRGTEAFF
NA	TRBV6-6	NA	TRBJ2-3	CASRQWATYTDTQYF
once	TRBV27	NA	TRBJ2-2	CASTGDVNTGELFF
NA	TRBV7-9	NA	TRBJ2-2	CASSANGVAGTGELFF
NA	TRBV6-1	NA	TRBJ1-5	CASAVRGQNQPQHF
NA	TRBV27	TRBD1	TRBJ2-5	CASSGDSGETQYF
NA	TRBV4-1	TRBD1	TRBJ1-4	CASSQTGVGEKLFF
NA	TRBV30	NA	TRBJ2-7	CAWSVNDRPYF
NA	TRBV5-1	NA	TRBJ2-7	CASSLVGSSAYEQYF
NA	TRBV7-9	NA	TRBJ2-1	CASSSTSSPNEQFF
NA	TRBV19	TRBD1	TRBJ1-1	CASSIGGTGEFGELNTEAFF
NA	TRBV4-1	NA	TRBJ2-1	CASSLGLTYNEQFF
NA	TRBV2	TRBD2	TRBJ2-7	CASILTSGGYEQYF
NA	TRBV7-6	NA	TRBJ1-2	CASSLDSNGYTF